This T cell receptor (beta chain) stems from a study of early T cells in non-severe SARS-CoV-2 infection. Study background: Sequenced bulk RNA came from whole blood that was unsorted, and chains were unpaired. General study results and limits: Private and CD4 specificities were missed by VDJdb matching, which favored anti-spike CD8 responses.

This CDR3 is built from 14 residues. Trimming cost V 6 bases and J 3 bases, with 15 bases left between them. Germline CDR1 LGHNT, CDR2 FRNRAP. Unique molecular identifiers (one per individual cDNA molecule) were attached. TCRdb redid the calling of the 5' RACE reads with MiXCR, one entry per CDR3 protein. The profile shows about 81,000 distinct CDR3 sequences, 5.5% to 7.5% of them singletons. This clonotype was seen only a few times. Its antigen remains unknown. The sample consisted of whole blood. The receptor comes from an adult who was a healthcare worker with PCR-confirmed SARS-CoV-2 infection or an uninfected control (not recorded which). The genes are TRBV12-5 and TRBJ2-7, with TRBD1 as a possible D gene (6 bases). DNA for the CDR3: TGTGCTAGTGGCTCCGGGACAACAGTCTACGAGCAGTACTTC. The encoded protein is CASGSGTTVYEQYF.